This TCR beta chain emerged from a study of cytomegalovirus exposure and HLA in healthy donors (dated by TCRdb to the late 2010s). Notes on the research overall: According to an earlier analysis of a few hundred of the donors, about 170 million T cells yielded over 100 million unique TCR beta sequences and 276 Gb of sequence data. An early release that covered some 640 HLA-typed donors contained around 330 gigabases of sequencing data and 70 million to 100 million unique TCR sequences. Of the 350 to 450 genotyped donors, roughly 80% were placed in the genetic ancestry cluster associated with self-reported Caucasian donors. The study aimed to test whether signatures of past pathogen exposure could be identified by cataloging public T cell receptors. Using immunosequencing, the study profiled T cell repertoires from 666 subjects and related those repertoires to cytomegalovirus serostatus. A separate validation cohort of roughly 130 different subjects was used in addition to the roughly 720-subject first cohort. The study combined high-throughput TCR immunosequencing, statistical association of individual TCRs with disease status, and machine learning to predict cytomegalovirus infection status. A later analysis re-analyzed previously published TCR beta repertoires from 550 to 700 donors and added high-resolution HLA genotyping to study TCR occurrence patterns. Rather than using new phenotypic data, the later analysis identified candidate immune exposures from TCR beta sequences and from how often those sequences occurred across donors. To decide whether each TCR beta V gene segment behaved as functional or pseudogenic, an earlier analysis of some 600 of the donors relied on high-throughput TCR beta sequencing. Donor age, sex, ethnicity and CMV serostatus were compiled alongside the repertoire data. Genome-wide SNP genotypes for about 60% of the roughly 700 donors were used in a later genetic analysis, which treated that subset as a discovery cohort. All discovery cohort repertoires had been generated on a single sequencing platform. HLA typing covered class I and class II loci at four-digit resolution. Typing coverage differed by locus: A, B, C, DRB1 and DQB1 were typed in roughly 620-640 donors, DQA1 in 500 to 550, DPA1 in around 580, and DPB1 in 472. Roughly five DR-DQ haplotypes were handled as single units for association and clustering, since linkage in the cohort was strong. Among around 400 genotyped donors of the cohort, an average of approximately 220,000 unique TCR beta nucleotide sequences was sequenced per donor, of which 15% to 20% were non-productive. Overall results and qualifications from the work: In vitro tests confirmed that a few of the cytomegalovirus-associated TCR beta chains recognize cytomegalovirus antigens. Linkage disequilibrium might explain the correlated functional status among segregating V segments, but an unknown experimental factor could not be ruled out. Because HLA typing was missing for some donors at each locus, association tests included only the typed subset. A cluster of highly shared sequence variants was judged likely to represent a technical artifact of the sequencing pipeline. Because the 87-base-pair reads could not distinguish some IMGT-functional V segments, including TRBV6-2 and TRBV6-3, those segments were excluded. A later genetic analysis associated a missense DCLRE1C variant with V-gene and J-gene trimming of TCR beta chains, and an independent cohort replicated the association. The presence/absence analyses assumed that sequencing depth was roughly uniform across donors, and that assumption may not be true. In both the original and validation cohorts, the classifier was reported to diagnose cytomegalovirus status with high specificity and sensitivity. Roughly 15 rarely observed V segments, including chromosome 9 orphons, were excluded from the earlier analysis of about 610 of the donors because counts were too low. A later analysis found that TCR association rates varied across HLA loci, with DRB1 alleles showing the most associated TCRs and HLA-C alleles the fewest. For the cohort, immune exposure information was limited to CMV serostatus. A further reported finding was that TCR beta sequences accurately predicted the HLA-A and HLA-B alleles for most subjects in the first cohort. In the study, 150 to 200 TCR beta chains were listed as associated with cytomegalovirus. When HLA alleles, especially DR and DQ, strongly co-occurred, TCR associations were difficult to assign to individual alleles. A later analysis associated about 17,000 TCR beta sequences with specific HLA alleles at a false discovery rate of 0.05. The cohort was sequenced for TCR beta chains only, and without alpha or paired-chain data the features that could be detected were limited. A later analysis found that HLA-associated TCR beta chains were more clonally expanded and had lower generation probabilities than equally common non-associated chains. An earlier analysis of 587 of the donors showed that most TCR beta V segments appeared in productive rearrangements either about 87% or about 30% of the time, which broadly matched IMGT annotations. Several of the top co-occurrence clusters appeared to be linked to parvovirus B19, influenza, CMV and Epstein-Barr virus, according to a later analysis. Most TCR sequences were seen in very few donors, while some public TCRs were found in many individuals. In a later genetic analysis, fewer N-insertions in productive TCRs were reported among donors in an Asian-associated ancestry cluster than the roughly 700-donor mean. Most CMV-associated TCR beta chains appeared to be HLA-restricted in a later analysis, and the HLA associations seemed to be driven largely by CMV exposure. The authors suggested that the approach could potentially be extended to other disease states and immunological phenotypes.

V was cut back by 1 base and J by 1 base, leaving a gap of 6 bases between them. Including cysteine and phenylalanine, the CDR3 has 14 amino acids. Only the CDR3 DNA stays, 42 bases, in frame from base 1. Via the germline V gene, CDR1 is MGHRA and CDR2 YSYEKL. This clone has a handful of counts. The antigen this receptor binds is unknown. Per-nucleotide qualities are absent, and no much larger clonotype sits a single base away. The cohort comprised some 700 healthy bone marrow donors. At the time of sampling, every cohort member was nominally healthy, though immune exposures that went unrecorded were likely present. The donor was CMV seropositive and was included in the group of approximately 310 seropositive cohort members. A peripheral blood sample was collected from each donor, and TCR beta sequencing was performed on peripheral blood mononuclear cells. The Qiagen DNeasy Blood Extraction Kit was used to extract genomic DNA from the blood cell samples.

Libraries were made using the immunoSEQ multiplex PCR assay. A mixture of 60 forward primers for TCR Vbeta segments and 13 reverse primers for TCR Jbeta segments was used in the multiplex PCR. Amplification of the CDR3 region of rearranged TCR beta genes was performed with a multiplex PCR assay on genomic DNA. On the Illumina HiSeq System, the amplified TCR beta libraries were sequenced as 87-base-pair reads. The published analysis was carried out like this. In a later analysis, 70 million to 95 million unique TCR beta chains were counted across the roughly 610 repertoires, and around 11 million of these chains were shared by at least two donors. To remove PCR and sequencing errors, raw reads were error-corrected and collapsed into unique sequences using a nearest-neighbor algorithm that merged closely related sequences. Alignment of CDR3 sequences to IMGT reference sequences was used to assign V, D and J gene segments. For a sequence to be retained, a match of at least six nucleotides was required to both a V gene segment and a J gene segment. A rearrangement was called productive if the CDR3 had no stop codons and remained in frame with V and J, and every other rearrangement was called non-productive. Following IMGT convention, CDR3 was defined as the stretch from the second conserved V-encoded cysteine to the conserved J-encoded phenylalanine. Sequences without an unambiguous match to a single V gene segment were excluded from the earlier analysis of over 500 of the donors. In an earlier analysis of approximately 610 of the donors, V segments were called functional above 56.7% productive rearrangements and were called segregating when the between-donor standard deviation exceeded 5%. A statistical classification framework was built to diagnose cytomegalovirus status from the catalog of TCR beta chain sequences. A later analysis assigned V and J genes by comparing TCR nucleotide sequences with IMGT/GENE-DB human TR gene sequences. A later analysis assigned CDR3 sequences and most-parsimonious VDJ recombination scenarios with the TCRdist pipeline. In a later analysis, each TCR beta chain was defined by its CDR3 amino acid sequence together with its V-gene family, and reads lacking a unique V-gene family were excluded. In a later analysis, several hundred highly shared, low-generation-probability nucleotide sequences were removed to address suspected cross-contamination and a sequencing artifact. In a later analysis, a clonal expansion index for each public chain was calculated from normalized within-repertoire ranks of inferred template counts. In a later analysis, generation probabilities were computed using a VDJ recombination model fitted to out-of-frame rearrangements, and the results were checked against IGoR. Hypergeometric tests were used in a later analysis to score TCR-TCR, TCR-HLA and TCR-CMV co-occurrence, with a repertoire-size bias correction applied to the TCR pairs. In a later analysis, false discovery rates were estimated by permuting HLA or CMV assignments 20 times. In a later analysis, co-occurring TCRs were grouped using DBSCAN, and TCRdist sequence similarity was added for clustering within HLA-allele-positive subsets. Co-occurrence clustering excluded repertoires with fewer than 30,000 or more than 120,000 public chains, plus five with anomalous nucleotide sharing. The source is immuneACCESS, and TCRdb retained only in-frame sequences with V and J called. Part of the clones is not carried over; for the studies checked, unresolved V genes explain less than half of this, and the remainder is unexplained. D and trimming come from the DNA, and the V and J calls and clone size come from that table. Here the sample has about 170,000 clones; around four fifths occur a single time. Around 5% of the sample rests with the top ten.

This chain is built from TRBV4-1 and TRBJ2-3; 5 matching bases give a weak D call of TRBD1. This receptor was obtained from a girl aged 10-17 years in good health and CMV-seropositive. Material for sequencing was PBMCs. The nucleotide sequence is given as TGCGCCAGCAGCCAAGGGGGCGGCACAGATACGCAGTATTTT. Translated, it reads CASSQGGGTDTQYF.